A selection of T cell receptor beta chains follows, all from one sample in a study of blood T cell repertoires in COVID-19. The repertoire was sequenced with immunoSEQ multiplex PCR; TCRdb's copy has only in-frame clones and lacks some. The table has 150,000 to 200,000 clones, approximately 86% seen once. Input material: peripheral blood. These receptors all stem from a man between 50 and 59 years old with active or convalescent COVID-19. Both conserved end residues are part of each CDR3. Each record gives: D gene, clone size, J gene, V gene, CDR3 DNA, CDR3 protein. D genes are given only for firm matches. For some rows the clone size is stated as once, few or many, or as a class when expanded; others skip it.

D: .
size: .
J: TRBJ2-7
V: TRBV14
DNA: TGTGCCAGCAGCCAAGGACCCTGGGGGGTCGACGAGCAGTACTTC
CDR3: CASSQGPWGVDEQYF

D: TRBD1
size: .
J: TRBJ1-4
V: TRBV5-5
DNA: TGTGCCAGCAGCTATCCGGGACAGGGGGCAGAAAAACTGTTTTTT
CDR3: CASSYPGQGAEKLFF

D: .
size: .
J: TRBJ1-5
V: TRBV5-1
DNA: TGCGCCAGCAGCTTGGAAGCCGGTAGCAATCAGCCCCAGCATTTT
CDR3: CASSLEAGSNQPQHF

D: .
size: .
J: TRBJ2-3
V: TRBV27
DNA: TGTGCCAGCGGGAGCTTGTATACGCAGTATTTT
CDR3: CASGSLYTQYF

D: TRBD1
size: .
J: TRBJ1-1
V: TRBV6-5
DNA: TGTGCCAGCAGTCAGGACAGGGACTCCATCCTAGCTTTCTTT
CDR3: CASSQDRDSILAFF

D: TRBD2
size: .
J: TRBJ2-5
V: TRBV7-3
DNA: TGTGCCAGCAGCTTGGCTAGCGGGAGGTGGGAGACCCAGTACTTC
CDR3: CASSLASGRWETQYF

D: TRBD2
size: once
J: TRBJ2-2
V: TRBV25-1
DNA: TGTGCCAGCAGTGAGGGAGGGACGAACACCGGGGAGCTGTTTTTT
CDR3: CASSEGGTNTGELFF

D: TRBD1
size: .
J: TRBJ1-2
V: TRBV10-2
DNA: TGCGCCAGCAGTCCTACAGGGGCTAACTATGGCTACACCTTC
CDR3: CASSPTGANYGYTF

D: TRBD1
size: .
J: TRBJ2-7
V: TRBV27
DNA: TGTGCCAGCAGCAGGACAGGGGGCGTCTACGAGCAGTACTTC
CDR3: CASSRTGGVYEQYF

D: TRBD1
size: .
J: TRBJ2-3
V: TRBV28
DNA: TGTGCCAGCAGTCTCGGGACAGGGTCGCGAGATACGCAGTATTTT
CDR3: CASSLGTGSRDTQYF

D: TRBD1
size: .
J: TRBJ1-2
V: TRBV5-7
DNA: TGTGCCAGCACGACTGGACAGGGGGCGGATGGCTACACCTTC
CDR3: CASTTGQGADGYTF

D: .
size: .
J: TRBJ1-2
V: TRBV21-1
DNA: TGTGCCAGCAGCAAACGGGGGGGGACGGACTATGGCTACACCTTC
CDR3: CASSKRGGTDYGYTF

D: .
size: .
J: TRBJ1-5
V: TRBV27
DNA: TGTGCCAGCAGGCGTTATAGCAATCAGCCCCAGCATTTT
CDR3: CASRRYSNQPQHF

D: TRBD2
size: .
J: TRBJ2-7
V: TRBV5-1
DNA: TGCGCCAGCAGCTTGTTTCCCCCTCTCACGGGACTAGCGGGGAGGGGGTCCTCCGAGCAGTACTTC
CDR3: CASSLFPPLTGLAGRGSSEQYF

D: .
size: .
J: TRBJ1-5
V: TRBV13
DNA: TGTGCCAGCAGCTTAGAATCGGGGGATCAGCCCCAGCATTTT
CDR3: CASSLESGDQPQHF

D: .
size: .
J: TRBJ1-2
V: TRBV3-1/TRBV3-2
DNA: TGTGCCAGCAGCCCCCGAGGCCCCAGAGCACCTAACTATGGCTACACCTTC
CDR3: CASSPRGPRAPNYGYTF

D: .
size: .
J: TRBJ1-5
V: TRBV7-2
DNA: TGTGCCAGCAGCTCCCGTCTGAATCAGCCCCAGCATTTT
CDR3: CASSSRLNQPQHF

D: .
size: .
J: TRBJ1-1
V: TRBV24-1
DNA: TGTGCCACCAGTGACTCGACAGTCAATTTTGCTGAAGCTTTCTTT
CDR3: CATSDSTVNFAEAFF

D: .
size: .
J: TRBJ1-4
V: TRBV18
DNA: TGTGCCAGCTCACCCGAGGAAAAACTGTTTTTT
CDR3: CASSPEEKLFF

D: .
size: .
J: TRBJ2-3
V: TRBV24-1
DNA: TGTGCCACCAGTCAGGGGCAGGGTACAGATACGCAGTATTTT
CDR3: CATSQGQGTDTQYF

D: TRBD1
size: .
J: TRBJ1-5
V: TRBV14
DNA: TGTGCCAGCAGCCCGACAGGGAACAATCAGCCCCAGCATTTT
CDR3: CASSPTGNNQPQHF

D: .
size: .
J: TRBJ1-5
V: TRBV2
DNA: TGTGCCAGCAGTGACGTCAGTCAAAATCAGCCCCAGCATTTT
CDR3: CASSDVSQNQPQHF

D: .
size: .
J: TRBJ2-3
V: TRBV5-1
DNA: TGCGCCAGCAGCTTGGGTTGGGCAGGGGCAGATACGCAGTATTTT
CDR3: CASSLGWAGADTQYF

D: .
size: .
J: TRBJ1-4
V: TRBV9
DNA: TGTGCCAGCAGCTCCCCATTAGGGGCGCAGGGTACTATTGAAAAACTGTTTTTT
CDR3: CASSSPLGAQGTIEKLFF

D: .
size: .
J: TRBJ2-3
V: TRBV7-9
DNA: TGTGCCAGCAGCGTGCGGGACTTGGAAGATACGCAGTATTTT
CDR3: CASSVRDLEDTQYF

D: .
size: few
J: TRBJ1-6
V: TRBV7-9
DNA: TGTGCCAGCAGCTTGAATAACAGGAATTCACCCCTCCACTTT
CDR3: CASSLNNRNSPLHF

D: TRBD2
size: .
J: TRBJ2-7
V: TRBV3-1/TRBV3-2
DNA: TGTGCCAGCAGCCAAGAGGGGACTAGCGGGAGCTACGAGCAGTACTTC
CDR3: CASSQEGTSGSYEQYF

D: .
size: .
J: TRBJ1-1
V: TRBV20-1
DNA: TGCAGTGTCTTCACAGGGGAAGCTTTCTTT
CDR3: CSVFTGEAFF

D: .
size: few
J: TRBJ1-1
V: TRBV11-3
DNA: TGTGCCAGCAGCTTAGGAGGAAACACTGAAGCTTTCTTT
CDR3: CASSLGGNTEAFF

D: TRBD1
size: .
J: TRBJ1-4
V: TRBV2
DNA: TGTGCCAGCAACATACAGGGGCCGGAGGAAAAACTGTTTTTT
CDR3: CASNIQGPEEKLFF

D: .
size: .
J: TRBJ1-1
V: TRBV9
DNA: TGTGCCAGCAGCGCTGTGGCAGGGAGGACTGAAGCTTTCTTT
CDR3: CASSAVAGRTEAFF

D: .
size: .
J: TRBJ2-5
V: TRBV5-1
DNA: TGCGCCAGCAGCTTGGTTGAGGCCGGGCAAGAGACCCAGTACTTC
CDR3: CASSLVEAGQETQYF

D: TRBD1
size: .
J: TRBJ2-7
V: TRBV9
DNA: TGTGCCAGCAGCGTAGAGTACAGGGGGACGGAGCAGTACTTC
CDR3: CASSVEYRGTEQYF

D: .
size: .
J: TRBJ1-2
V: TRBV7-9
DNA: TGTGCCAGCAGCTTAGAGCAGCGAAACTATGGCTACACCTTC
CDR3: CASSLEQRNYGYTF

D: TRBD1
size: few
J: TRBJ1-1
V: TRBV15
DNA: TGTGCCACCAGCTTTGACAGGGGTACAGCTTTCTTT
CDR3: CATSFDRGTAFF

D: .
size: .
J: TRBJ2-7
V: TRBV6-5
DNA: TGTGCCAGCGGACAGCTCTACGAGCAGTACTTC
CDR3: CASGQLYEQYF

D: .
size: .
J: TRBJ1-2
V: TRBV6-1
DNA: TGTGCCAGCAGTGAAGGGGGCGCAGGGGACTATGGCTACACCTTC
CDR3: CASSEGGAGDYGYTF

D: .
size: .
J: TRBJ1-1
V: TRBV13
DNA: TGTGCCAGCAGCTCACAGGGGAACACTGAAGCTTTCTTT
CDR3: CASSSQGNTEAFF

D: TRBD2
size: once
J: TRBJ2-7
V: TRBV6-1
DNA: TGTGCCAGCAGTGATAGCGGGAATGACGAGCAGTACTTC
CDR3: CASSDSGNDEQYF

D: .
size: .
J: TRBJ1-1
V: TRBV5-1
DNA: TGCGCCAGCAGTATTAGTCGGGAAAACACTGAAGCTTTCTTT
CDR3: CASSISRENTEAFF

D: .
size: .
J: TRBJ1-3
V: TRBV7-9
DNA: TGTGCCAGCAACTATGACAGGTTCAACCTATATTTT
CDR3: CASNYDRFNLYF

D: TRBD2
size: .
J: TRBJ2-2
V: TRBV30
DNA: TGTGCCTGGAGAGGACTAGGGAACACCGGGGAGCTGTTTTTT
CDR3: CAWRGLGNTGELFF

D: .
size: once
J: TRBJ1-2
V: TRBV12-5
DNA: TGTGCTAGTGGTTTGGTCGCAGGGGTTGGCTATGGCTACACCTTC
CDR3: CASGLVAGVGYGYTF

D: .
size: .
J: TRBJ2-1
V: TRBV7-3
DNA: TGTGCCAGCAGCTCTAGCCCCTCCTACAATGAGCAGTTCTTC
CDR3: CASSSSPSYNEQFF

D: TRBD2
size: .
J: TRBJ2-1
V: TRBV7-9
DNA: TGTGCCAGCAGCCCGACTGGACTAGCCAATGAGCAGTTCTTC
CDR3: CASSPTGLANEQFF

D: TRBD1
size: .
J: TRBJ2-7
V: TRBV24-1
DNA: TGTGCCACCAGTGATTCTACCGGGACAGGTACCTACGAGCAGTACTTC
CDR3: CATSDSTGTGTYEQYF

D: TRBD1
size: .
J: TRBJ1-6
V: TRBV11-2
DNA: TGTGCCAGCAGCTCAGGGGGTTCACCCCTCCACTTT
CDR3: CASSSGGSPLHF

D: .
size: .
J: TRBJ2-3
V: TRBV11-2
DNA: TGTGCCAGCAGCTTAGCTGCTAGACTCACAGATACGCAGTATTTT
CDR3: CASSLAARLTDTQYF

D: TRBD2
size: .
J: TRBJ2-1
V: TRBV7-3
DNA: TGTGCCAGCAGCTCGGGACTAGTCACGAATGAGCAGTTCTTC
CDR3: CASSSGLVTNEQFF

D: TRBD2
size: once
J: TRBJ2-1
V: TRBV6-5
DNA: TGTGCCAGCAGTTACGCGTCTAGCGGGAGCGGCGATGAGCAGTTCTTC
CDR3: CASSYASSGSGDEQFF

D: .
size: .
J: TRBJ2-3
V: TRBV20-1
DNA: TGCAGTGCTAGTTTCGGACTCCTACTCACAGATACGCAGTATTTT
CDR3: CSASFGLLLTDTQYF

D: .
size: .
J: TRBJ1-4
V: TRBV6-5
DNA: TGTGCCAGCAGCTTCCGAGGCTCGGGTAATGAAAAACTGTTTTTT
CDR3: CASSFRGSGNEKLFF

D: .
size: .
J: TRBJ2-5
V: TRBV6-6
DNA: TGTGCCAGCAGCCCGGAGGGCCGCGAGACCCAGTACTTC
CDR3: CASSPEGRETQYF

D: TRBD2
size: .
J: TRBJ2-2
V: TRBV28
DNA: TGTGCCAGCAGTTACCTCGGGACTAGCGGGGCCGGGGAGCTGTTTTTT
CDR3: CASSYLGTSGAGELFF

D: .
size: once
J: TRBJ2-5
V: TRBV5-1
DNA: TGCGCCAGCAGTTTGATGGGCACGGAGACCCAGTACTTC
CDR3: CASSLMGTETQYF